The present entry profiles one TCR beta chain with its context. Its antigen is unknown. Together with a sample-barcoded 5' primer, a J-beta primer mix was included in a second PCR lasting about 7 to 11 cycles. TCRdb re-analysed the 5' RACE reads in MiXCR, keeping a single row per CDR3 protein. The repertoire includes just under 750,000 distinct CDR3 sequences, over 20% of them detected once, and roughly a fifth sits in the top ten. This sample is part of a study of blood T cells in healthy people across ages. Findings and caveats of the study: In these data, TCR beta diversity tracked strongly with naive T cell percentage. Considered underestimates were the diversity estimates obtained from one million T cells. Roughly linear declines in TCR beta diversity per million T cells occurred with age.

Trimming pared 2 bases from V and 5 bases from J, leaving 6 bases between. Germline V gives CDR1 MDHEN, CDR2 SYDVKM. This CDR3 has 13 residues. This sequence was found in a man between 65 and 85 years old in good health. The rearrangement joins TRBV28 to TRBJ2-2; no firm D call. The specimen was blood. The CDR3 region is CASSLSQTGELFF. The CDR3 DNA sequence: TGTGCCAGCAGTTTAAGCCAAACCGGGGAGCTGTTTTTT.